This T cell receptor beta chain originates from a study of cytomegalovirus exposure and HLA in healthy donors. Study context: The approximately 120 validation repertoires were produced on the same platform as the roughly 720 repertoires of the first cohort. This was reported in a later analysis.

Findings and caveats of the study: A list of approximately 160 TCR beta chains associated with cytomegalovirus was given. Rarity held for most TCR sequences, but there were some public TCRs that occurred in many donors.

The donors were part of the validation cohort, which consisted of about 120 subjects and was separate from the first cohort of several hundred subjects. Some clones are missing from TCRdb's copy, which holds only in-frame ones; the method was immunoSEQ multiplex PCR. Of 180,000 or so clones in the sample, 87% were seen once. Per the germline V gene, CDR1 is MNHEY and CDR2 is SMNVEV (reference sequence). The V segment lost 5 bases and the J segment 7 bases; nucleotides outside the gene matches: 11. This CDR3 is built from 15 residues. As regards this clone: Its antigen remains unidentified.

The TCR sequence derives from a woman aged 30 to 39 in good health and CMV-seronegative. Sequences were obtained from PBMCs. The chain has TRBV27 and TRBJ1-2; TRBD1 matches 9 bases. CDR3 residues: CASSLSGGTGIGYTF. CDR3 DNA sequence: TGTGCCAGCAGTCTTTCCGGCGGGACAGGGATTGGCTACACCTTC.